The 20 T cell receptor beta chains below come from one sample, sequenced in a study of regulatory T cells in long-lasting Graves disease. Regarding time point: persistent/refractory GD, antithyroid drugs over 5 years with positive TRAb. PBMC RNA served as the TCR library source. HTBI primers from iRepertoire and Arm-PCR of CDR3 regions yielded the TCR beta libraries. MiXCR, applied by TCRdb to the multiplex PCR reads, yields one record per CDR3 protein. The sample has about 470,000 distinct CDR3 sequences, around 21% seen once; the top ten hold 7.8%. This specimen was peripheral blood mononuclear cells (PBMCs), taken when the disease was refractory, from a patient treated with antithyroid drugs. These receptors were collected from a female donor with Graves disease.

The chain carries TRBV24-1 and TRBJ2-7; D is unresolved. Germline CDR1 and CDR2: KGHDR and SFDVKD. Trimming removed 12 bases at V and 6 bases at J, with 11 bases between. This CDR3 comprises 10 residues. The CDR3 reads CAVPSREQYF. For the CDR3, the DNA is TGTGCCGTCCCGTCTCGCGAGCAGTACTTC.

Remarks on this clonotype: At one boundary the junction diverges from the germline segment, which might be a read error. The gene calls are TRBV27 and TRBJ2-7, with D possibly TRBD2 on 5 matching bases. Germline values: CDR1 MNHEY, CDR2 SMNVEV (reference sequence). This CDR3 has 14 amino acids. CDR3 amino acids: CASSLLSGSYERYF. DNA of the CDR3: TGTGCCAGCAGTTTATTAAGCGGCTCCTACGAGCGGTACTTC.

V usage is TRBV27 and J usage is TRBJ2-7, with 7 positions matching TRBD1. Germline-derived CDR1 and CDR2 are MNHEY and SMNVEV (reference sequence). The CDR3 is 14 residues long. The ends lost 5 bases at V and 7 bases at J; junction bases unmatched: 11. This CDR3 reads CASSPGDRLGEQYF. Written as DNA, the CDR3 is TGTGCCAGCAGTCCTGGGGACAGATTAGGGGAGCAGTACTTC.

Turning to this clonotype: A read error may produce the germline difference seen at one junction end. This chain connects TRBV7-9 to TRBJ2-7, with D tentatively TRBD1 (5 bases). The CDR3 consists of 13 residues. Looked up from germline, CDR1 is SEHNR and CDR2 is FQNEAQ (reference sequence). DNA of the CDR3: TGTGCTAGCAGCTTAGAATGGGGCGACGAGCAGTACTTC. Amino acid sequence: CASSLEWGDEQYF.

This clonotype was seen a handful of times. The chain is built from TRBV19 and TRBJ2-6; no reliable D call. This CDR3 has 15 amino acids. Trimming removed 5 bases from V and 0 bases from J, with 8 bases in between. CDR1 is LNHDA, CDR2 SQIVND, per germline (reference sequence). The CDR3 DNA is TGTGCCAGTAGTGTAATGAGCTCTGGGGCCAACGTCCTGACTTTC. Encoded protein: CASSVMSSGANVLTF. The full variable domain, its missing parts supplied by reference TRBV19 and TRBJ2-6, is DGGITQSPKYLFRKEGQNVTLSCEQNLNHDAMYWYRQDPGQGLRLIYYSQIVNDFQKGDIAEGYSVSREKKESFPLTVTSAQKNPTAFYLCASSVMSSGANVLTFGAGSRLTVL.

This rearrangement joins TRBV15 to TRBJ1-3; TRBD1 matches 7 bases. The CDR3 is 17 amino acids. Germline trimming cut 2 bases from V and 0 bases from J; bases unmatched to any gene: 7. Per the germline V gene, CDR1 is LNHNV and CDR2 is YYDKDF (reference sequence). CDR3 sequence reads: CATSRSGQPYSGNTIYF. The CDR3 bases are TGTGCCACCAGCAGATCGGGACAGCCTTACTCTGGAAACACCATATATTTT.

This clonotype was recorded many times. The gene calls are TRBV28 and TRBJ1-5, with D possibly matching TRBD1 (5 bases). Trimming stripped 3 bases from V and 9 bases from J, with 15 bases between. This CDR3 is built from 14 residues. Germline assignment: CDR1 MDHEN and CDR2 SYDVKM. CDR3 DNA sequence: TGTGCCAGCAGTTTTATGGGGACGATGGCGCCCCAGCATTTT. The encoded protein is CASSFMGTMAPQHF.

This clonotype occurred a few times. The chain joins TRBV6-1 to TRBJ2-7; D possibly corresponds to TRBD1 (5 bases). Germline CDR1 and CDR2: MNHNS and SASEGT. The CDR3 extends over 13 amino acids. Trimming cost V 8 bases and J 3 bases, with 14 bases left between them. The CDR3 loop reads CASGKGVHYEQYF. In nucleotides, the CDR3 is TGTGCCAGCGGAAAAGGGGTTCACTACGAGCAGTACTTC.

This clonotype was found many times. Here the CDR3 reads CSAWTSGLAYEQYF. CDR3 DNA sequence: TGCAGTGCTTGGACTAGCGGGTTGGCCTACGAGCAGTACTTC. The chain carries TRBV20-1 and TRBJ2-7, with 11 nucleotides matching TRBD2. This CDR3 is 14 amino acids long. The germline V gene encodes CDR1 DFQATT and CDR2 SNEGSKA (reference sequence). V shed 5 bases and J 2 bases; nucleotides not matched to a gene: 5.

This clonotype was seen more than once but under ten times. The gene calls are TRBV28 and TRBJ2-1; D not certain. Germline assignment: CDR1 MDHEN and CDR2 SYDVKM. Trimming stripped 1 base from V and 8 bases from J, with 3 bases between. The CDR3 has 11 residues. The CDR3 DNA sequence: TGTGCCAGCAGTTTATATGATGAGCAGTTCTTC. As protein: CASSLYDEQFF.

There are many counts of this clonotype. The V gene is TRBV12-3 or TRBV12-4, the J gene TRBJ1-1, with a weak D call TRBD1 (5 bases). The CDR3 is made up of 15 amino acids. V lost 6 bases, J lost 4 bases, and 18 bases lay in between. DNA of the CDR3: TGTGCCAGCAGCCCATCGGGCAGGGTGGGCACTGAAGCTTTCTTT. Encoded protein: CASSPSGRVGTEAFF.

V usage is TRBV12-3 or TRBV12-4 and J usage is TRBJ1-4, with D unclear. The CDR3 extends over 13 amino acids. V shed 8 bases and J shed 0 bases, with 7 bases lying between them. The CDR3: CASGFATNEKLFF. CDR3 DNA sequence: TGTGCCAGCGGATTTGCAACTAATGAAAAACTGTTTTTT.

Concerning this clonotype: This could be a read error, since a much larger clone is one nucleotide away. The conserved phenylalanine or tryptophan is not found at the CDR3 terminus, so this likely reflects a read error. This chain joins TRBV25-1 and TRBJ1-1; no firm D call. Germline values: CDR1 MGHDK, CDR2 SYGVNS. V lost 2 bases to trimming and J lost 4 bases, with 11 bases between them. The CDR3 is 14 residues long. The CDR3 protein is CASSEPGEGTEAFL. In DNA form, the CDR3 reads TGTGCCAGCAGTGAACCGGGAGAGGGCACTGAAGCTTTCCTT.

This clonotype was counted ten times or more. CDR3 coding DNA: TGTGCCAGCAGTGGGGGACAGGGGACTCAGCCCCAGCATTTT. Its translation is CASSGGQGTQPQHF. The chain has TRBV2 and TRBJ1-5; TRBD1 aligns across 10 bases. Germline V gene sequence: CDR1 SNHLY, CDR2 FYNNEI. J was trimmed by 6 bases and V by 4 bases; bases with no gene match: 3. This CDR3 region has 14 residues. The variable domain in full, with the rest retrieved from reference TRBV2 and TRBJ1-5, is EPEVTQTPSHQVTQMGQEVILRCVPISNHLYFYWYRQILGQKVEFLVSFYNNEISEKSEIFDDQFSVERPDGSNFTLKIRSTKLEDSAMYFCASSGGQGTQPQHFGDGTRLSIL.

The DNA for the CDR3 is TGTGCCACCAGCAGGTTTGAGGTACCCCAAGAGACCCAGTACTTC. This gives the protein CATSRFEVPQETQYF. V is TRBV15 and J is TRBJ2-5, with no clear D. This CDR3 comprises 15 residues. Trimming left V 3 bases short and J 1 base short, with 12 bases between. Germline V gives CDR1 LNHNV, CDR2 YYDKDF (reference sequence). The full variable domain, its missing parts supplied by reference TRBV15 and TRBJ2-5, is DAMVIQNPRYQVTQFGKPVTLSCSQTLNHNVMYWYQQKSSQAPKLLFHYYDKDFNNEADTPDNFQSRRPNTSFCFLDIRSPGLGDTAMYLCATSRFEVPQETQYFGPGTRLLVL.

This clonotype was seen a few times. The chain is built from TRBV29-1 and TRBJ1-2; D is possibly TRBD1 (6 bases). The CDR3 sequence is 12 residues long. The germline CDR1 and CDR2 sequences are SQVTM and ANQGSEA. The V end was cut by 6 bases, the J end by 6 bases, with 14 bases between. In nucleotides, the CDR3 is TGCAGCGTGCTAACAGGGTATGATGGCTACACCTTC. As protein: CSVLTGYDGYTF. Drawing the rest from reference TRBV29-1 and TRBJ1-2, the complete variable domain is SAVISQKPSRDICQRGTSLTIQCQVDSQVTMMFWYRQQPGQSLTLIATANQGSEATYESGFVIDKFPISRPNLTFSTLTVSNMSPEDSSIYLCSVLTGYDGYTFGSGTRLTVV.

This clonotype was seen just once. A far larger clone is one base from this, pointing to a likely read error. DNA for the CDR3: TGTGCCAGGAGGGACAGCGACGCAGATACGCAGTATTTT. This sequence encodes CARRDSDADTQYF. The chain combines TRBV12-3 or TRBV12-4 with TRBJ2-3; 7 nucleotides match TRBD1. J gave up 4 bases and V 9 bases, and 7 bases lay outside the gene matches. The CDR3 is made up of 13 amino acids.

This chain links TRBV5-1 with TRBJ2-2; D not resolved. Germline V CDR1 and CDR2: SGHRS, YFSETQ. The CDR3 sequence is 17 residues long. V was pared by 0 bases and J by 4 bases, with 16 bases between. CDR3 sequence: CASSLESRASVTGELFF. The CDR3 DNA reads as TGCGCCAGCAGCTTGGAATCTAGAGCCTCGGTCACCGGGGAGCTGTTTTTT.

This clonotype was seen at least ten times. The chain has TRBV6-1 and TRBJ2-5; D unresolved. CDR1 MNHNS and CDR2 SASEGT come from the germline V gene. V was shortened by 5 bases and J by 5 bases, with 15 bases between the two germline ends. The CDR3 is 14 amino acids. Here the CDR3 DNA reads TGTGCCAGCAGTCCACTATTTCCGACGGAGACCCAGTACTTC. Its protein product is CASSPLFPTETQYF.

The chain links TRBV4-1 to TRBJ2-2; D gene uncertain. V shed 4 bases and J shed 3 bases, with 9 bases lying between them. CDR3 length: 14 amino acids. Per germline, CDR1 MGHRA and CDR2 YSYEKL. The CDR3 nucleotides are TGCGCCAGCAGCCCCGCCCGTCACACCGGGGAGCTGTTTTTT. As protein: CASSPARHTGELFF.